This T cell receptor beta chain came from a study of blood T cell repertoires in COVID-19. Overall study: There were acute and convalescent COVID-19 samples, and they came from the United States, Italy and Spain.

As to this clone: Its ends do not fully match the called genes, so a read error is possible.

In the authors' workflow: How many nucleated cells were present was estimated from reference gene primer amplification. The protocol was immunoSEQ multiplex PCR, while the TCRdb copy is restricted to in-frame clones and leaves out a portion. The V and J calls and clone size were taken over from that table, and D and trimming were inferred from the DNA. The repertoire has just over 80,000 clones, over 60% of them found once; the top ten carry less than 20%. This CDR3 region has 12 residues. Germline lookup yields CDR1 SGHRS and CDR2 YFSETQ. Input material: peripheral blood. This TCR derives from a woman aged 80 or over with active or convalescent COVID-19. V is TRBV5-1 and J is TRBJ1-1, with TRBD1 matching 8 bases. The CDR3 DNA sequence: TGCGCCGGCAGCACCGGACAGGGTGAAGCTTTCTTT. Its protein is CAGSTGQGEAFF.